One and the same sample provided the 10 T cell receptor beta chains below, sequenced in a study of CD8+ T cells in alopecia areata. The sample's treatment: oral pan-JAK inhibitor, 5-10 mg twice daily. In each case, RNA was isolated and then reverse transcribed into cDNA as the sequencing template. Sequencing was performed with immunoSEQ multiplex PCR; in TCRdb, only in-frame clones are kept and a portion is missing. The sample includes about 190,000 clones, more than 55% seen only once; the top ten take approximately 1.3%. The sample consisted of CD4+ T cells sorted from blood, taken at approximately week 50, from a patient treated with tofacitinib. These receptors were taken from a human donor with alopecia areata.

The chain has TRBV2 and TRBJ1-6; D unresolved. CDR3 length equals 17 residues. Germline-derived CDR1 and CDR2 are SNHLY and FYNNEI. V lost 6 bases and J 5 bases, leaving 20 bases between the germline ends. CDR3 sequence (DNA): TGTGCCAGCAGGATCGGGTCCCTAGTCGGGGATAATTCACCCCTCCACTTT. It is translated as CASRIGSLVGDNSPLHF. The whole variable domain, filled in from reference TRBV2 and TRBJ1-6, reads EPEVTQTPSHQVTQMGQEVILRCVPISNHLYFYWYRQILGQKVEFLVSFYNNEISEKSEIFDDQFSVERPDGSNFTLKIRSTKLEDSAMYFCASRIGSLVGDNSPLHFGNGTRLTVT.

The V call is TRBV5-1, the J call TRBJ1-6; D may be TRBD1 (5 bases). CDR1 and CDR2 (germline): SGHRS, YFSETQ. The ends were cut back, 3 bases at V and 14 bases at J, with 21 bases in the middle. The CDR3 runs to 15 residues. The CDR3 protein is CASSWTQGGPRTLHF. Here the CDR3 DNA reads TGCGCCAGCAGCTGGACCCAGGGAGGGCCTCGGACCCTCCACTTT.

This clone was picked up a small number of times. J is TRBJ1-1 and V is TRBV5-6; D call uncertain. The V and J ends lost 0 bases and 1 base respectively, with 4 bases between them. Germline CDR1 is SGHDT and CDR2 is YYEEEE. The CDR3 is 13 amino acids. The CDR3 sequence: CASSLGGNTEAFF. As DNA, the CDR3 is TGTGCCAGCAGCTTGGGAGGGAACACTGAAGCTTTCTTT.

The chain employs TRBV4-3 and TRBJ1-2, with D perhaps matching TRBD1 (5 bases). V lost 0 bases to trimming and J lost 0 bases, with 5 bases between them. Germline V gene lookup returns CDR1 LGHNA and CDR2 YSLEER. The CDR3 is made up of 14 amino acids. CDR3 nucleotides: TGCGCCAGCAGCCAAGACAGGGCTAACTATGGCTACACCTTC. Its translation is CASSQDRANYGYTF.

The V gene is TRBV7-2, the J gene TRBJ2-7, with D perhaps TRBD1 or TRBD2 (5 bases each). The length of the CDR3 is 16 residues. CDR1 SGHTA and CDR2 FQGNSA come from the germline V gene. Trimming left V 0 bases short and J 3 bases short, with 15 bases between. The CDR3 DNA is TGTGCCAGCAGCTTAGCTTTTAGGGGCCGGGGCTACGAGCAGTACTTC. Residues: CASSLAFRGRGYEQYF.

The chain uses TRBV29-1 and TRBJ2-7; the D call may be TRBD1 or TRBD2 (5 bases each). The CDR3 runs 12 residues. The germline V gene has CDR1 SQVTM and CDR2 ANQGSEA. Trimming took 3 bases from V and 3 from J, leaving 9 bases between them. The CDR3 protein is CSVEGESYEQYF. The CDR3, as DNA: TGCAGCGTTGAGGGGGAAAGCTACGAGCAGTACTTC.

This clone was recorded a few times. This chain uses TRBV5-6 with TRBJ2-2; unclear D gene. Germline loops: CDR1 SGHDT, CDR2 YYEEEE. This CDR3 has 13 amino acids. Deletions cut 2 bases from V and 4 bases from J, with 6 bases between. The CDR3 DNA reads TGTGCCAGCAGCTTCCTGGTCACCGGGGAGCTGTTTTTT. Translated, it gives CASSFLVTGELFF.

There are a few counts of this clone. V usage is TRBV6-6 and J usage is TRBJ1-2; D ambiguous. CDR3 length: 13 residues. The germline V gene has CDR1 MNHNY and CDR2 SVGAGI (reference sequence). Trimming removed 0 bases at V and 8 bases at J, with 10 bases between. This chain's CDR3 is CASSYSGREGYTF. CDR3 nucleotides: TGTGCCAGCAGTTACTCTGGGAGGGAGGGCTACACCTTC.

This clone showed up just a few times. The V and J genes are TRBV28 and TRBJ1-2, with 9 bases fitting TRBD1. J gave up 4 bases and V 6 bases, and 9 bases lay outside the gene matches. The CDR3 extends over 15 amino acids. Germline loops: CDR1 MDHEN, CDR2 SYDVKM. The DNA for the CDR3 is TGTGCCAGCAGAGGTCCCGGGACAGGGCTCTATGGCTACACCTTC. Its translation: CASRGPGTGLYGYTF.

The rearrangement uses TRBV29-1 and TRBJ1-1; the D is unclear. There are 13 residues in the CDR3. V was trimmed by 4 bases and J by 4 bases, leaving 13 bases between them. Germline-derived CDR1 and CDR2 are SQVTM and ANQGSEA. The CDR3 spells CSVVARKSTEAFF. In DNA, the CDR3 is TGCAGCGTTGTTGCCAGAAAATCCACTGAAGCTTTCTTT.